The T cell receptor beta chain under discussion was sequenced for a study of shared clonotypes between healthy human individuals (dated by TCRdb to about 2020). About the investigation overall: The cohort included a few men and a couple of women between 18 and 49 years of age. For each donor, CD4 naive and CD4 memory were each run on three plates, CD8 naive on two plates, and CD8 memory on one plate. Blood TCR repertoires of about 5 healthy adults were deeply sequenced to estimate repertoire size and the extent of clonotype sharing between individuals. Libraries were prepared and TCR repertoires were sequenced by different laboratories using diverse techniques, in order to increase sequencing depth and limit assay-specific biases. Between about 0.8 and 9.5 billion PBMCs per donor were obtained by leukapheresis.

CD8 naive samples were CD45RO-negative cells positively selected for CCR7, giving a CD45RA+CCR7+ population that excluded TemRA cells. Healthy HIV-negative adults with no recently reported acute infections or vaccinations were included as donors. Every donor was a Caucasian adult residing in Nashville, Tennessee, USA. After blood collection by leukapheresis, PBMCs were isolated using Ficoll-Histopaque density gradient centrifugation and then cryopreserved in the vapor phase of liquid nitrogen. Purity and quantity of every magnetically sorted T cell population were checked by analytical flow cytometry. From each sorted fraction, genomic DNA was isolated and quantified by UV absorbance on a Nanodrop 2000c. Its CDR3 holds 16 amino acids, cysteine through phenylalanine. Only the CDR3 DNA stays, 48 bases, in frame from base 1. Trimming takes 0 bases from V and 5 bases from J, and the germline ends sit 17 bases apart. CDR1 and CDR2 were assigned from the germline V gene (reference sequence) as SEHNR and FQNEAQ.

The investigation overall reported the following: Only blood was sampled, and tissue TCR repertoires likely differ from those in blood. Compared with non-shared clonotypes, clonotypes shared by all four sorted-subset donors had higher generation probabilities. Pairwise subsampling indicated that sequencing depth was expected to affect the degree of clonotype sharing among donors. Sharing across four donors was observed for around 4.8% of naive CD4, under 4% of naive CD8, 2.3% of memory CD4, and around 0.42% of memory CD8 clonotypes. Even with the large sequencing depth, rarefaction of the sorted-subset datasets indicated that sequencing was incomplete. Because the study included only a small number of donors, the genetic and exposure-history diversity represented was limited. Naive subsets generally had larger estimated clonotype richness than memory subsets did.

As regards this clone: What antigen it recognizes has not been identified. No per-base quality is available; no much larger clone lies one base away.

Using the deep immunoSEQ assay, multiplex PCR amplified TCR CDR3 regions from genomic DNA. Extracted genomic DNA from each cell subset was distributed evenly across all wells of several immunoSEQ 96-well plates, and each plate was treated as a replicate. Each replicate PCR for sorted subsets received roughly 200 ng genomic DNA, equal to tens of thousands of T cell genomes. Purified libraries were quantified with a Qubit 3.0 fluorometer, sized on a Bioanalyzer 2100, and re-quantified with the KAPA Library Quantification kit. A separate single-read 150-cycle Illumina NextSeq 550 flow cell was used to sequence each immunoSEQ 96-well plate. From the authors' description of their analysis: Because only junctional sequences without quality scores were contained in the immunoSEQ output, filtering matching that applied to full-length reads could not be performed. To assign V/J genes and CDR3, sequences were annotated against IMGT germline references using PyIR, a Python wrapper for IgBLAST v1.9. Reads were filtered out if the reads had weak V/J assignments (E-value above 1e-6), no CDR3, stop codons, out-of-frame junctions, or ambiguous translated residues. V3J clonotypes were defined as sequences sharing the same inferred V gene, J gene, and CDR3 amino acid sequence. The percentage overlap between two repertoires was calculated by dividing the number of shared unique clonotypes by the size of the smaller repertoire. RTK rarefaction, the Chao1 estimator, and Recon v2.1 estimates of unobserved clonotypes were used to assess repertoire richness. Generation probabilities for all TCRbeta clonotypes obtained by the gDNA method from a handful of donors were computed using OLGA. Here the immuneACCESS table is served through TCRdb, limited to in-frame sequences with V and J called. Missing clones are a known gap in these copies; in checked studies unresolved V genes cover under half, and the rest lacks a known reason. That table furnishes V, J and clone size, whereas the DNA furnished D and trimming. For this sample the table gives about 2,100,000 clones, of which 93% were detected only once. Roughly 1.7% of the sample is in the top ten clones.

This receptor was identified in a man between 18 and 29 years old in good health. Some clones in this sample may be carry-over from other donors' samples. Sequenced: naive CD8+ T cells from PBMCs. This specimen's cell subset or site label, interpreted: CD45RA+CCR7+. The rearranged chain carries TRBV7-9 and TRBJ2-7; TRBD2 could be the D gene, as 6 bases match. Here the CDR3 is given as CASSLARLGRDDEQYF. The DNA sequence is as follows: TGTGCCAGCAGCTTAGCCCGACTAGGACGCGACGACGAGCAGTACTTC.